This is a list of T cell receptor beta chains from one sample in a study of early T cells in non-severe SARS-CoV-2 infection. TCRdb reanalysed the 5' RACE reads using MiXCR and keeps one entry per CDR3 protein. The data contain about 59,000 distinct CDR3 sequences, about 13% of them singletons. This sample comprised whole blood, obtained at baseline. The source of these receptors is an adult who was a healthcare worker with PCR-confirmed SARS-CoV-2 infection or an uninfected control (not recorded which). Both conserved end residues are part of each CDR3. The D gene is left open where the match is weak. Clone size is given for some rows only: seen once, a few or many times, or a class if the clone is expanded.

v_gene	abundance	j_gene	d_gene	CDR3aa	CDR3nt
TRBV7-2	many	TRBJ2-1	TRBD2	CASSPSGLANNEQFF	TGTGCCAGCAGCCCATCGGGACTAGCCAACAATGAGCAGTTCTTC
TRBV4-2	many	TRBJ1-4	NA	CASSQGQGGNGEKLFF	TGTGCCAGCAGCCAAGGGCAAGGAGGGAATGGTGAAAAACTGTTTTTT
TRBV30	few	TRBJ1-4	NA	CAWGGGRGNEKLFF	TGTGCCTGGGGAGGCGGCCGGGGTAATGAAAAACTGTTTTTT
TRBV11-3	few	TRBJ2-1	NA	CASSLRGSKPYNEQFF	TGTGCCAGCAGCTTACGGGGATCGAAACCCTACAATGAGCAGTTCTTC
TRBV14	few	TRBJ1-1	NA	CASSQDFRDAMNTEAFF	TGTGCCAGCAGCCAAGATTTCCGGGACGCAATGAACACTGAAGCTTTCTTT
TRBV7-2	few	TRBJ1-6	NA	CASSSQATGFLSPLHF	TGTGCCAGCAGCTCCCAAGCCACAGGGTTCCTTTCACCCCTCCACTTT
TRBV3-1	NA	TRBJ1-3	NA	CASSQAGAGNTIYF	TGTGCCAGCAGCCAAGCAGGAGCTGGAAACACCATATATTTT
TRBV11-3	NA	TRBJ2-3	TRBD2	CASSLGGTSGDTQYF	TGTGCCAGCAGCTTAGGAGGGACTAGCGGAGATACGCAGTATTTT
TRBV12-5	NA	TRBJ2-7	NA	CASGYGDPNEQYF	TGTGCTAGTGGCTACGGGGACCCCAACGAGCAGTACTTC
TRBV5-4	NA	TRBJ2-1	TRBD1	CASSLGDRGRNEQFF	TGTGCCAGCAGCTTGGGGGACAGGGGGAGAAATGAGCAGTTCTTC
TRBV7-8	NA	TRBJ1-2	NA	CASSLEPRDNGYTF	TGTGCCAGCAGCTTAGAGCCCAGGGATAATGGCTACACCTTC
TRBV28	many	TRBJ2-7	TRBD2	CASSLMTSGTYEQYF	TGTGCCAGCAGTTTAATGACTAGCGGAACCTACGAGCAGTACTTC
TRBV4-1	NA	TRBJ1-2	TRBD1	CASSQRTGLEVDYGYTF	TGCGCCAGCAGCCAAAGGACAGGCCTGGAGGTTGACTATGGCTACACCTTC
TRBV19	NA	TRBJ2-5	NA	CASSTRAPETQYF	TGTGCCAGTAGTACCAGAGCCCCGGAGACCCAGTACTTC
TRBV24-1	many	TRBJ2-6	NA	CATSDSVSDPSGANVLTF	TGTGCCACCAGTGATTCTGTCAGTGACCCCTCTGGGGCCAACGTCCTGACTTTC
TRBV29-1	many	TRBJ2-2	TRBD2	CSVRLAGGVGELFF	TGCAGCGTTAGACTAGCGGGAGGAGTCGGGGAGCTGTTTTTT
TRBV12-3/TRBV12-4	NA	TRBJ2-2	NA	CASSLIRGSEYTGELFF	TGTGCCAGCAGTTTAATCCGGGGGTCGGAATACACCGGGGAGCTGTTTTTT
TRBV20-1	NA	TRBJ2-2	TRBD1	CSARSTGGTGELFF	TGCAGTGCCCGTTCCACAGGGGGCACCGGGGAGCTGTTTTTT
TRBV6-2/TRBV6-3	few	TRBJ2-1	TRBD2	CASSYGPAGVDNEQFF	TGTGCCAGCAGTTACGGTCCAGCGGGAGTGGACAATGAGCAGTTCTTC
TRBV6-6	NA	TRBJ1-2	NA	CASTYDGGVYGYTF	TGTGCCAGCACCTACGACGGGGGTGTCTATGGCTACACCTTC
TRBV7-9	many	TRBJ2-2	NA	CASSLARGGELFF	TGTGCCAGCAGCTTAGCGCGAGGCGGGGAGCTGTTTTTT
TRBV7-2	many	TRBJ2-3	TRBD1	CASSLRGRDTQYF	TGTGCCAGCAGCTTGAGGGGGCGGGATACGCAGTATTTT
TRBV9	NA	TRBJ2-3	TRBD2	CASRRTSGTDTQYF	TGTGCCAGCAGAAGGACTAGCGGCACAGATACGCAGTATTTT
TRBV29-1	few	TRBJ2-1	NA	CSVPKVQGTTYNEQFF	TGCAGCGTTCCGAAGGTACAGGGGACTACCTACAATGAGCAGTTCTTC
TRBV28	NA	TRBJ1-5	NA	CASSLSQGSGVYSNQPQHF	TGTGCCAGCAGTTTATCGCAGGGTAGCGGAGTTTATAGCAATCAGCCCCAGCATTTT
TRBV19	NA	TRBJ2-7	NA	CASSPWVGPSDYEQYF	TGTGCCAGTAGTCCGTGGGTGGGCCCTAGCGATTACGAGCAGTACTTC
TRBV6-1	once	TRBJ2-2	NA	CASSVDSTGELFF	TGTGCCAGCAGTGTCGACAGCACGGGGGAGCTGTTTTTT
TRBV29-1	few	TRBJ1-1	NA	CSVYDTEAFF	TGCAGCGTTTATGACACTGAAGCTTTCTTT
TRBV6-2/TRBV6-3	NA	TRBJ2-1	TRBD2	CASSPLAGAYNEQFF	TGTGCCAGCAGTCCTCTAGCGGGTGCCTACAATGAGCAGTTCTTC
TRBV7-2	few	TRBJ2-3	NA	CATKGLRRDTQYF	TGTGCCACCAAGGGACTCCGTCGGGATACGCAGTATTTT
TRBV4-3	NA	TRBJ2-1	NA	CASSPRDYNEQFF	TGCGCCAGCAGCCCACGGGATTACAATGAGCAGTTCTTC
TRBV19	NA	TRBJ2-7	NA	CASSLLPGYEQYF	TGTGCCAGTAGTCTTCTCCCAGGATACGAGCAGTACTTC
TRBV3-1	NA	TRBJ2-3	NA	CASSQINPTDTQYF	TGTGCCAGCAGCCAAATAAACCCGACAGATACGCAGTATTTT
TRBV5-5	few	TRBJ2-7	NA	CASSQKPDGPSEQYF	TGTGCCAGCAGCCAAAAACCCGATGGCCCCTCCGAGCAGTACTTC
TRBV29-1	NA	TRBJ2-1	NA	CSVDRLWSNEQFF	TGCAGCGTGGACAGACTTTGGAGCAATGAGCAGTTCTTC
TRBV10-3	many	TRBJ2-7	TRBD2	CAIRASGGTYEQYF	TGTGCCATCAGGGCTAGCGGGGGGACCTACGAGCAGTACTTC
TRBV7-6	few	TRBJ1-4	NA	CASSLRFEKLFF	TGTGCCAGCAGCCTCCGATTCGAAAAACTGTTTTTT
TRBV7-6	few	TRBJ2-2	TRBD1	CASRLDRGPGELFF	TGTGCCAGCAGATTGGACAGGGGCCCCGGGGAGCTGTTTTTT
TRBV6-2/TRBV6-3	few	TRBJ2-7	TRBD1	CASSSPGQVSYEQYF	TGTGCCAGCAGTTCCCCTGGACAGGTCTCCTACGAGCAGTACTTC
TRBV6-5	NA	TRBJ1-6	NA	CASSLLGENSPLHF	TGTGCCAGCAGTTTATTGGGGGAAAATTCACCCCTCCACTTT
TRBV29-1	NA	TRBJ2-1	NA	CSVEEPNEQFF	TGCAGCGTTGAAGAACCCAATGAGCAGTTCTTC
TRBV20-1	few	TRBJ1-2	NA	CSARSTGLYGYTF	TGCAGTGCTAGGTCGACAGGACTTTATGGCTACACCTTC
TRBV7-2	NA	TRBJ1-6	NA	CASSPASSYNSPLHF	TGTGCCAGCAGTCCAGCGAGCTCCTATAATTCACCCCTCCACTTT
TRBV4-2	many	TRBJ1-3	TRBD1	CASSQAGQGAYGGNTIYF	TGTGCCAGCAGCCAAGCGGGACAGGGGGCTTATGGTGGAAACACCATATATTTT
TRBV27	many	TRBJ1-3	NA	CASSLSGGPGNTIYF	TGTGCCAGCAGTTTATCTGGGGGGCCTGGAAACACCATATATTTT
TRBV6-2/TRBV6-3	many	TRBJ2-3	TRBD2	CASSYWTSGRDTDTQYF	TGTGCCAGCAGTTACTGGACTAGCGGGAGGGACACAGATACGCAGTATTTT
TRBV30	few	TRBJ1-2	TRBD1	CAWSAGTGVFGYTF	TGTGCCTGGAGTGCCGGGACAGGGGTTTTTGGCTACACCTTC
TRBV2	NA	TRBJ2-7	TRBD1	CASRGQGNEQYF	TGTGCCAGCAGGGGACAGGGTAACGAGCAGTACTTC
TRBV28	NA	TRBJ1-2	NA	CASSYTTGMAGYTF	TGTGCCAGCAGTTACACAACAGGGATGGCTGGCTACACCTTC
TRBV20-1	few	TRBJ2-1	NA	CSARGQRIYNEQFF	TGCAGTGCTAGAGGCCAGCGGATCTACAATGAGCAGTTCTTC
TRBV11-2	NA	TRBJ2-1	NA	CASSLRASYNEQFF	TGTGCCAGCAGCCTTAGAGCGTCCTACAATGAGCAGTTCTTC
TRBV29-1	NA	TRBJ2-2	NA	CSGRDSNTGELFF	TGCAGCGGGAGGGACAGTAACACCGGGGAGCTGTTTTTT
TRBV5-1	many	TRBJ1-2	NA	CVSSLDGSYGYTF	TGCGTCAGCAGCTTGGACGGGTCCTATGGCTACACCTTC
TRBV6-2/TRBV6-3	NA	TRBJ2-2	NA	CASTPPWTALPGELFF	TGTGCCAGCACCCCCCCCTGGACAGCCCTCCCGGGGGAGCTGTTTTTT
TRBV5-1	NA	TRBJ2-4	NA	CASTQDERAKNIQYF	TGCGCCAGTACTCAGGACGAGCGAGCCAAAAACATTCAGTACTTC
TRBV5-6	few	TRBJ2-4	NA	CASSGRSGVENIQYF	TGTGCCAGCAGCGGGCGGTCGGGGGTGGAAAACATTCAGTACTTC
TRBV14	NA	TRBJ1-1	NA	CASSRPGGSEAFF	TGTGCCAGCAGCCGCCCTGGCGGCTCTGAAGCTTTCTTT